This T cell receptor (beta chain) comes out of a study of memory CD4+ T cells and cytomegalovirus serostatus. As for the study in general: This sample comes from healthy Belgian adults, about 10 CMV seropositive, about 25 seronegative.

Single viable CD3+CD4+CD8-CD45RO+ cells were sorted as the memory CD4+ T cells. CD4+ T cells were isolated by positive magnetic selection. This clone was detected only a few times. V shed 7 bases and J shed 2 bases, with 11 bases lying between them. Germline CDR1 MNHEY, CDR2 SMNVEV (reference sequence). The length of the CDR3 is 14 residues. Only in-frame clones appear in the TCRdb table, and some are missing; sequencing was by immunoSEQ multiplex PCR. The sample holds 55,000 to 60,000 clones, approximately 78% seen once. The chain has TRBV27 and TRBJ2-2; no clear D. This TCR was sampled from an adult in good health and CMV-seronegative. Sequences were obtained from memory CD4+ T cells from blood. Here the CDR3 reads CASKLGGNTGELFF. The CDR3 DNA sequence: TGTGCCAGCAAACTTGGCGGTAACACCGGGGAGCTGTTTTTT.